The source of this T cell receptor beta chain is a study of shared T cell receptors in the human thymus. TCRdb keeps only in-frame clones here, not all; method: immunoSEQ multiplex PCR. The sample includes hundreds of thousands of clones, roughly 90% seen only once; the top ten take about 0.01%. The CDR3 extends over 13 amino acids. Trimming shortened V by 4 bases and J by 3 bases, and 10 bases separated the two germline ends. CDR1 is SGHAT, CDR2 FQNNGV, per germline. The sample was also reused in another study, on human thymus T cells. That source notes: Samples came from healthy Finnish infants during open corrective cardiac surgery. From resections taken during corrective heart surgery, the thymus tissue was obtained. In unrelated individuals, thymic repertoires overlapped highly, according to related research.

Input material: thymocytes. The V and J genes are TRBV11-2 and TRBJ2-7, with a possible D match to TRBD1 (5 bases). This clonotype was sampled from a boy younger than two with a congenital heart defect. For the CDR3, the DNA is TGTGCCAGCAGCTGGACACCGAACTACGAGCAGTACTTC. Residues: CASSWTPNYEQYF.